This T cell receptor beta chain was sequenced in a study of control samples from healthy donors and cancer patients. Assay: immunoSEQ multiplex PCR; the TCRdb copy retains only in-frame clones and omits some. The profile shows 100,000 to 150,000 clones, around 92% of them singletons. Trimming cost V 1 base and J 5 bases; bases outside gene matches: 7. The CDR3 is 16 residues long. The germline CDR1 and CDR2 sequences are MGHRA and YSYEKL. The chain recombines TRBV4-1 with TRBJ2-1, with 8 bases aligning to TRBD1. The sequencing input was blood. The receptor comes from a woman aged 50 to 60 in good health. CDR3 bases: TGCGCCAGCAGCCAAGTCGGACAGGGAATCCACAATGAGCAGTTCTTC. This encodes CASSQVGQGIHNEQFF.